Listed here are 21 T cell receptor beta chains from one sample, sequenced in a study of T cells in Graves' hyperthyroidism and ophthalmopathy. Amplified regions were TCR beta CDR3 sequences from RNA transcripts. The TCR CDR3 was amplified in a first-round RT-PCR using the HTBI primer set. TCRdb processed the multiplex PCR reads anew with MiXCR; each CDR3 protein has one entry. Among 700,000 or so distinct CDR3 sequences listed, roughly 15% were seen once. Sequenced: blood. The receptors derive from a woman aged 50 to 65 with Graves' ophthalmopathy.

In this sample, this clonotype turned up a few times. This chain uses TRBV4-1 with TRBJ2-7; the match to TRBD1 covers 7 bases. This CDR3 is built from 14 residues. V shed 5 bases, J shed 2 bases, and the junction held 6 bases outside the gene matches. Germline V gene sequence: CDR1 MGHRA, CDR2 YSYEKL. CDR3 sequence: CASSKDRRPYEQYF. CDR3 in DNA: TGCGCCAGCAGCAAGGACAGGCGCCCCTACGAGCAGTACTTC.

This chain connects TRBV29-1 to TRBJ1-5; D perhaps matches TRBD1 (6 bases). CDR1 is SQVTM and CDR2 is ANQGSEA in the germline V gene. CDR3 length: 16 amino acids. CDR3 DNA sequence: TGCAGTGCTAGAATTACTGGGGGGGCCGGCAATCAGCCCCAGCATTTT. Translation: CSARITGGAGNQPQHF. The whole variable domain, remainder taken from reference TRBV29-1 and TRBJ1-5, is SAVISQKPSRDICQRGTSLTIQCQVDSQVTMMFWYRQQPGQSLTLIATANQGSEATYESGFVIDKFPISRPNLTFSTLTVSNMSPEDSSIYLCSARITGGAGNQPQHFGDGTRLSIL.

V is TRBV4-3 and J is TRBJ1-1; 9 bases map to TRBD1. V lost 4 bases, J lost 7 bases, and 4 bases stayed unmatched. This CDR3 spans 13 amino acids. CDR1 LGHNA and CDR2 YSLEER come from the germline V gene. CDR3: CASSRRQGVEAFF. The DNA of the CDR3 is TGCGCCAGCAGCCGCAGACAGGGGGTTGAAGCTTTCTTT.

This clonotype was picked up many times. The chain recombines TRBV30 with TRBJ2-1, with 10 bases that match TRBD1. V lost 6 bases and J lost 2; bases outside the gene matches: 1. The CDR3 is 13 residues long. Germline V lookup: CDR1 GTSNPN, CDR2 SVGIG (reference sequence). CDR3 loop: CACGTGAYNEQFF. CDR3 nucleotide sequence: TGTGCCTGCGGGACAGGGGCCTACAATGAGCAGTTCTTC. The full variable domain, with the rest looked up from reference TRBV30 and TRBJ2-1, is SQTIHQWPATLVQPVGSPLSLECTVEGTSNPNLYWYRQAAGRGLQLLFYSVGIGQISSEVPQNLSASRPQDRQFILSSKKLLLSDSGFYLCACGTGAYNEQFFGPGTRLTVL.

In regard to this clonotype: A read error may be the cause here, since a much bigger clone is one base away. The CDR3 DNA reads TGTGTCAGCAGCGCGATGACTAGCGGGTTCCACGAGCAGTACTTC. The encoded protein is CVSSAMTSGFHEQYF. The gene calls are TRBV13 and TRBJ2-7; 10 bases map to TRBD2. Germline assignment: CDR1 PRHDT and CDR2 FYEKMQ (reference sequence). The CDR3 extends over 15 amino acids.

This clonotype was seen ten or more times. The chain employs TRBV6-1 and TRBJ1-1, with unresolved D. V lost 7 bases and J lost 0, with 9 bases in between. The CDR3 is 13 amino acids. Germline loops: CDR1 MNHNS, CDR2 SASEGT. CDR3 bases: TGTGCCAGCAAACCGGGGATGAACACTGAAGCTTTCTTT. Its protein is CASKPGMNTEAFF.

This clonotype was detected only a few times. The chain couples TRBV18 to TRBJ2-7; 7 bases are shared with TRBD2. V was pared by 3 bases and J by 2 bases, with 7 bases of the junction left unmatched. The CDR3 length is 15 residues. Germline V lookup: CDR1 KGHSH, CDR2 LQKENI. The CDR3 sequence is CASSPSAGATYEQYF. The CDR3 region has the DNA TGTGCCAGCTCACCCTCGGCGGGAGCTACCTACGAGCAGTACTTC.

The V call is TRBV7-9, the J call TRBJ2-4; 9 positions agree with TRBD1. The germline CDR1 and CDR2 sequences are SEHNR and FQNEAQ (reference sequence). The V gene end was trimmed by 4 bases and the J gene end by 0 bases; junction bases not matched to a gene: 13. The CDR3 is 19 residues long. The CDR3 DNA is TGTGCCAGCAGCTCGAGGACAGGGGTGGAGGCAATAGCCAAAAACATTCAGTACTTC. This codes for CASSSRTGVEAIAKNIQYF.

The chain has TRBV7-2 and TRBJ1-2, with 8 bases fitting TRBD1. Germline CDR1 is SGHTA and CDR2 is FQGNSA. The CDR3 totals 14 residues. After removal of 6 bases from V and 6 bases from J, the junction contained 9 bases not matched to a gene. The CDR3: CASRFDRGADGYTF. The DNA of the CDR3 is TGTGCCAGCAGGTTTGACAGGGGAGCGGATGGCTACACCTTC.

This clonotype was found many times. The chain has TRBV7-9 and TRBJ2-7; D perhaps matches TRBD2 (5 bases). V lost 3 bases and J 1 base, leaving 19 bases between the germline ends. Germline V gene lookup returns CDR1 SEHNR and CDR2 FQNEAQ (reference sequence). CDR3 size: 17 residues. The CDR3 loop is CASSFSPTARGSYEQYF. The DNA for the CDR3 is TGTGCCAGCAGCTTTTCTCCCACGGCACGGGGATCCTACGAGCAGTACTTC. Combining the CDR3 with reference TRBV7-9 and TRBJ2-7 gives the whole variable domain DTGVSQNPRHKITKRGQNVTFRCDPISEHNRLYWYRQTLGQGPEFLTYFQNEAQLEKSRLLSDRFSAERPKGSFSTLEIQRTEQGDSAMYLCASSFSPTARGSYEQYFGPGTRLTVT.

V is TRBV7-9 and J is TRBJ1-4, with 9 bases matching TRBD1. The CDR3 sequence is 17 residues long. Germline V gene data show CDR1 as SEHNR and CDR2 as FQNEAQ (reference sequence). The ends lost 1 base at V and 8 bases at J; junction bases unmatched: 11. The CDR3 protein is CASSLGVGRQGDEKLFF. DNA for the CDR3: TGTGCCAGCAGCTTAGGAGTAGGGAGACAGGGGGACGAAAAACTGTTTTTT.

The chain recombines TRBV25-1 with TRBJ2-1; the D gene could be TRBD1 or TRBD2 (5 bases each). The CDR3 is 16 amino acids. V gave up 7 bases and J gave up 0 bases, with 16 bases separating them. Looked up from germline, CDR1 is MGHDK and CDR2 is SYGVNS. CDR3 DNA sequence: TGTGCCAGCACCGGTTCCGGGACGTTCTCCTACAATGAGCAGTTCTTC. Translated, it gives CASTGSGTFSYNEQFF.

This clonotype appeared a few times. The gene calls are TRBV12-3 or TRBV12-4 and TRBJ1-5; the match to TRBD1 covers 9 bases. The CDR3 runs 16 residues. J lost 2 bases, V lost 5 bases, and 7 bases had no gene match. This chain's CDR3 is CASSKSTGGRNQPQHF. The CDR3 DNA reads as TGTGCCAGCAGTAAATCGACAGGGGGACGCAATCAGCCCCAGCATTTT.

Details on this clonotype: It may be a read error: a sequence one base away is much more abundant. The chain is built from TRBV28 and TRBJ2-1; 11 nucleotides align to TRBD2. The CDR3 spans 15 residues. Germline CDR1 MDHEN, CDR2 SYDVKM. In DNA, the CDR3 is TGTGCCAACAGTCCCTCTAGCGGGAGGTACAATGAGCAGTTCTTC. Its protein product is CANSPSSGRYNEQFF.

In its sample, this clonotype was seen a few times. The CDR3 coding sequence is TGTGCCAGCAGCCAAGGTTTAGGGACAGTGCGGTCCAATGAGCAGTTCTTC. Its protein product is CASSQGLGTVRSNEQFF. The chain is built from TRBV14 and TRBJ2-1; 7 positions agree with TRBD1. The germline V gene has CDR1 SGHDN and CDR2 FVKESK. V was pared by 1 base and J by 6 bases, with 12 bases of the junction left unmatched. This CDR3 comprises 17 residues.

This clonotype was seen only a few times. This chain connects TRBV28 to TRBJ2-7; D possibly corresponds to TRBD2 (6 bases). The ends were cut back, 2 bases at V and 0 bases at J, with 17 bases in the middle. This CDR3 has 17 residues. Germline V gives CDR1 MDHEN, CDR2 SYDVKM. The CDR3 sequence: CASSLVVGGTLSYEQYF. CDR3 nucleotides: TGTGCCAGCAGTTTAGTTGTCGGAGGGACCCTCTCCTACGAGCAGTACTTC.

This clonotype was counted between two and nine times. As DNA, the CDR3 is TGTGCCAGCACCATAACTAGCGGCTACGAGCAGTACTTC. Translated: CASTITSGYEQYF. The chain links TRBV12-3 or TRBV12-4 to TRBJ2-7; TRBD2 matches at 8 bases. CDR3 length equals 13 residues. V lost 7 bases, J lost 3 bases, and 5 bases stayed unmatched.

V and J are TRBV29-1 and TRBJ2-1; D possibly corresponds to TRBD2 (5 bases). This CDR3 comprises 16 residues. Germline V CDR1 and CDR2: SQVTM, ANQGSEA. Deletions cut 2 bases from V and 0 bases from J, with 14 bases between. Here the CDR3 DNA reads TGCAGCGTTGAATTTGGGAGCGCAGTCTCCTACAATGAGCAGTTCTTC. Encoded protein: CSVEFGSAVSYNEQFF.

This clonotype was counted ten times or more. The CDR3 bases are TGTGCCACCGACGGGACAGGGTACAATCAGCCCCAGCATTTT. It translates to CATDGTGYNQPQHF. The chain couples TRBV19 to TRBJ1-5; 9 nucleotides match TRBD1. The CDR3 covers 14 residues. V shed 10 bases and J 3 bases; nucleotides not matched to a gene: 7. Per germline, CDR1 LNHDA and CDR2 SQIVND (reference sequence).

This clonotype was counted at least ten times. One junction end does not reproduce the germline sequence, and a read error may be involved. The J gene is TRBJ2-4, the V gene TRBV6-1; D is possibly TRBD1 (5 bases). The germline V gene encodes CDR1 MNHNS and CDR2 SASEGT. This CDR3 region has 12 residues. The CDR3 coding sequence is TGTGCCAGCAACCCCGACAGAAACTTTCAGTACTTC. Translated: CASNPDRNFQYF.

This clonotype was counted at least ten times. The J gene is TRBJ2-3, the V gene TRBV29-1; D possibly corresponds to TRBD2 (6 bases). The CDR3 totals 16 residues. V was cut by 0 bases and J by 1 base, with 14 bases left in between. Per germline, CDR1 SQVTM and CDR2 ANQGSEA. Here the CDR3 reads CSVEDRLGGGTDTQYF. In DNA form, the CDR3 reads TGCAGCGTTGAAGATCGTTTAGGCGGGGGCACAGATACGCAGTATTTT.